The 22 T cell receptor beta chains below were found in one sample sequenced in a study of T cell responses to AZD1222 COVID-19 vaccine. Method: immunoSEQ multiplex PCR; TCRdb's copy keeps in-frame clones and lacks some. Of nearly 110,000 clones in the sample, 75% to 95% were seen once. The sequenced sample was peripheral blood, obtained 28 days after the second AZD1222 dose. These receptors came from an adult who received the AZD1222 COVID-19 vaccine.

The chain uses TRBV10-3 and TRBJ2-2, with D possibly matching TRBD1 (5 bases). This CDR3 is 15 amino acids long. V gave up 0 bases and J gave up 6 bases, with 11 bases separating them. CDR1 and CDR2 from the germline V gene are ENHRY and SYGVKD. The CDR3 region is CAISESTAAPGELFF. DNA of the CDR3: TGTGCCATCAGTGAGTCGACAGCCGCACCCGGGGAGCTGTTTTTT.

This chain links TRBV15 with TRBJ1-2; tentatively, D is TRBD1 (6 bases). CDR3 length: 15 residues. V was shortened by 4 bases and J by 3 bases, with 15 bases between the two germline ends. Per germline, CDR1 LNHNV and CDR2 YYDKDF (reference sequence). The CDR3 DNA is TGTGCCACCAGCATAGAAACAGGGCCATACTATGGCTACACCTTC. It yields the protein CATSIETGPYYGYTF.

The rearrangement uses TRBV28 and TRBJ1-4, with 7 nucleotides matching TRBD1. The J segment lost 0 bases and the V segment lost 5 bases, leaving 6 bases of the junction unmatched. The CDR3 is 16 amino acids. CDR1 is MDHEN and CDR2 is SYDVKM in the germline V gene. Written as DNA, the CDR3 is TGTGCCAGCAGTGTGGACAGGTTAACAACTAATGAAAAACTGTTTTTT. Its protein product is CASSVDRLTTNEKLFF.

The rearrangement links TRBV18 to TRBJ2-2; no definite D call. Trimming removed 1 base at V and 7 bases at J, with 13 bases between. This CDR3 region has 15 residues. Germline V gives CDR1 KGHSH, CDR2 LQKENI. This CDR3 is CASSPRSSPGGELFF. The DNA of the CDR3 is TGTGCCAGCTCACCACGTTCCAGTCCGGGCGGGGAGCTGTTTTTT.

The chain couples TRBV28 to TRBJ2-7, with a tentative D call TRBD1 (6 bases). Per germline, CDR1 MDHEN and CDR2 SYDVKM. The CDR3 runs 11 residues. V was cut by 6 bases and J by 6 bases, with 9 bases left in between. CDR3 region: CASSWGPEQYF. The DNA for the CDR3 is TGTGCCAGCAGCTGGGGGCCCGAGCAGTACTTC.

This rearrangement joins TRBV7-9 to TRBJ1-6; D is ambiguous. The CDR3 is made up of 14 amino acids. V was trimmed by 2 bases and J by 6 bases, leaving 8 bases between them. The germline V gene has CDR1 SEHNR and CDR2 FQNEAQ (reference sequence). CDR3 bases: TGTGCCAGCAGCTTAAGGGATGGTAATTCACCCCTCCACTTT. This gives the protein CASSLRDGNSPLHF.

The J gene is TRBJ2-7, the V gene TRBV2; D unclear. The V gene's germline CDR1 is SNHLY and CDR2 FYNNEI. The V end lost 8 bases, the J end lost 3 bases, and 8 bases lay between the germline ends. The CDR3 has 11 residues. CDR3 DNA: TGTGCCAGCGGTCAACGCTACGAGCAGTACTTC. Amino acid sequence: CASGQRYEQYF.

The chain is built from TRBV19 and TRBJ1-2; no definite D call. Trimming removed 1 base from V and 4 bases from J, with 19 bases in between. Germline V gene sequence: CDR1 LNHDA, CDR2 SQIVND (reference sequence). The CDR3 consists of 17 residues. CDR3 coding DNA: TGTGCCAGTAGTATAGCGACAACCATAGCGGAAATCTATGGCTACACCTTC. This encodes CASSIATTIAEIYGYTF.

The chain has TRBV18 and TRBJ1-5, with unresolved D. Germline CDR1 KGHSH, CDR2 LQKENI. This CDR3 is 13 amino acids long. Deletions cut 1 base from V and 2 bases from J, with 3 bases between. CDR3: CASSPQGNQPQHF. The CDR3, as DNA: TGTGCCAGCTCACCACAGGGCAATCAGCCCCAGCATTTT.

The chain links TRBV19 to TRBJ2-7, with 10 bases fitting TRBD1. This CDR3 region has 14 residues. The V and J ends lost 5 bases and 3 bases, in that order; junction bases with no gene match: 4. Germline assignment: CDR1 LNHDA and CDR2 SQIVND (reference sequence). CDR3 sequence reads: CASSSGTGDYEQYF. For the CDR3, the DNA is TGTGCCAGTAGTTCTGGGACAGGGGACTACGAGCAGTACTTC.

The rearrangement links TRBV11-2 to TRBJ1-2; D not certain. The CDR3 runs 13 residues. V shed 5 bases and J shed 4 bases, with 11 bases lying between them. From germline, CDR1 is SGHAT and CDR2 FQNNGV. CDR3 region: CASSATGSYGYTF. The CDR3 nucleotides read TGTGCCAGCAGCGCCACGGGATCCTATGGCTACACCTTC.

CDR3 in amino acids: CASSIRAFPGTPSNYGYTF. In DNA form, the CDR3 reads TGTGCCAGTAGTATAAGGGCTTTCCCAGGCACCCCTTCTAACTATGGCTACACCTTC. The chain uses TRBV19 and TRBJ1-2; D unclear. CDR1 and CDR2 (germline): LNHDA, SQIVND (reference sequence). V was pared by 2 bases and J by 0 bases, with 22 bases between. The CDR3 extends over 19 amino acids.

V usage is TRBV6-2 or TRBV6-3 and J usage is TRBJ1-2; no clear D. V dropped 0 bases and J dropped 8 bases, with 10 bases sitting between them. The germline V gene encodes CDR1 MNHEY and CDR2 SVGEGT. There are 13 residues in the CDR3. CDR3 protein: CASSYSTYSGYTF. DNA of the CDR3: TGTGCCAGCAGTTACTCGACGTATTCCGGCTACACCTTC.

The chain recombines TRBV27 with TRBJ2-7, with 11 nucleotides matching TRBD2. The length of the CDR3 is 15 residues. V gave up 4 bases and J gave up 2 bases; unmatched junction bases: 4. CDR1 and CDR2 (germline): MNHEY, SMNVEV (reference sequence). CDR3 sequence reads: CASSWTSGPTYEQYF. The DNA for the CDR3 is TGTGCCAGCAGTTGGACTAGCGGGCCCACCTACGAGCAGTACTTC.

J is TRBJ2-1 and V is TRBV19; TRBD2 is a possible D gene (5 bases). The V end was cut by 0 bases, the J end by 3 bases, with 15 bases between. CDR1 is LNHDA, CDR2 SQIVND, per germline (reference sequence). The CDR3 contains 17 residues. CDR3 residues: CASSIDHRGVVYNEQFF. The CDR3 DNA reads TGTGCCAGTAGTATAGATCACCGGGGAGTGGTCTACAATGAGCAGTTCTTC.

This sequence joins TRBV21-1 and TRBJ2-5; TRBD2, as called in the table, went unchecked against the DNA. TRBV21-1 is a pseudogene locus. The CDR3 length is 16 residues. The CDR3 reads CASSKEGTSGKETQYF. The CDR3 DNA reads as TGTGCCAGCAGCAAAGAGGGGACTAGCGGGAAAGAGACCCAGTACTTC.

The chain couples TRBV19 to TRBJ2-4; D possibly matches TRBD1 or TRBD2 (5 bases each). Germline values: CDR1 LNHDA, CDR2 SQIVND (reference sequence). V lost 3 bases, J lost 8 bases, and 17 bases lay in between. The CDR3 is made up of 15 amino acids. The CDR3 DNA sequence: TGTGCCAGTAGTATTCCCCGGGGCCCCTTTGACATTCAGTACTTC. It yields the protein CASSIPRGPFDIQYF.

Notes on this clone: Other DNA sequences of this sample code for an identical CDR3. J is TRBJ2-3 and V is TRBV4-3; D is unresolved. The V and J ends lost 1 base and 4 bases respectively, with 9 bases between them. Germline V gives CDR1 LGHNA, CDR2 YSLEER. CDR3 length: 14 residues. This chain's CDR3 is CASSQGGSADTQYF. Written as DNA, the CDR3 is TGCGCCAGCAGCCAAGGAGGTTCCGCAGATACGCAGTATTTT.

V is TRBV2 and J is TRBJ2-5, with D uncertain. The length of the CDR3 is 16 residues. Looked up from germline, CDR1 is SNHLY and CDR2 is FYNNEI. Between the trimmed V and J ends, which lost 2 bases and 2 bases, there was a span of 15 bases. The CDR3 sequence is CASSETGLLGQETQYF. DNA for the CDR3: TGTGCCAGCAGTGAAACGGGTCTATTGGGGCAAGAGACCCAGTACTTC.

This clone appeared a single time. The V call is TRBV9, the J call TRBJ1-5; D ambiguous. The CDR3 runs to 14 residues. Germline V lookup: CDR1 SGDLS, CDR2 YYNGEE. The V end lost 3 bases, the J end lost 6 bases, and 13 bases lay between the germline ends. This chain's CDR3 is CASSAWEAPQPQHF. The CDR3 bases are TGTGCCAGCAGCGCATGGGAGGCTCCTCAGCCCCAGCATTTT.

This clone appeared a few times. The rearrangement links TRBV15 to TRBJ2-1; 9 bases are shared with TRBD1. V trimming: 3 bases; J trimming: 7 bases; junction bases outside the gene matches: 7. The CDR3 has 15 residues. Germline assignment: CDR1 LNHNV and CDR2 YYDKDF (reference sequence). CDR3 sequence: CATSSPGQGINEQFF. The DNA of the CDR3 is TGTGCCACCAGCAGTCCGGGACAGGGAATTAATGAGCAGTTCTTC.

The genes are TRBV7-2 and TRBJ2-1; TRBD2 aligns across 7 bases. The CDR3 totals 13 residues. J was trimmed by 9 bases and V by 0 bases; bases with no gene match: 2. CDR1 and CDR2 from the germline V gene are SGHTA and FQGNSA. CDR3 loop: CASSLAREIEQFF. Here the CDR3 DNA reads TGTGCCAGCAGCTTAGCGCGGGAGATTGAGCAGTTCTTC.